This T cell receptor (beta chain) is from a study of vaccination and CD4 T cells after COVID-19. Across the study: Post-diagnosis, post-COVID samples were collected after a median approximately 100 days, ranging 35 to 161. Post-vaccination samples were procured at a median of approximately 72 days following dose two (range 14 to 241).

Oncomine TCR Beta short-read sequencing was applied to DNA from cultured CD4+ T cells. TCRdb itself ran the PCR reads through MiXCR, one entry per CDR3 protein. This sample has about 15,000 distinct CDR3 sequences, with 45% to 50% found just once. Trimming at V came to 3 bases and at J to 16 bases, leaving 10 bases not matched to a gene. The CDR3 length is 12 residues. From germline, CDR1 is DFQATT and CDR2 SNEGSKA (reference sequence). To note about this clonotype: No antigen is known for it.

Treatment: roughly ten-day PBMC culture with coronavirus spike peptide pools or control peptides (ViraFEST assay). This chain links TRBV20-1 with TRBJ1-4; 8 bases are a match to TRBD1. This receptor was obtained from a human donor who received a COVID-19 vaccine. The sequenced sample was CD4+ T cells from blood, cultured in vitro, obtained before SARS-CoV-2 vaccination. This CDR3 reads CSARYSPGQEFF. The CDR3 nucleotides read TGCAGTGCTAGGTATAGCCCGGGACAGGAGTTTTTT.